The rows below give T cell receptor beta chains drawn from one sample of a study of OX40 agonist ivuxolimab in advanced cancers. Assay: immunoSEQ multiplex PCR; the TCRdb copy retains only in-frame clones and omits some. The table has roughly 76,000 clones, around 90% seen once. The sequences come from CD4+ or CD8+ T cells sorted from blood, collected in a trial of the OX40 agonist ivuxolimab. These receptor sequences come from an adult with an advanced solid tumor such as melanoma, head and neck, liver or kidney cancer. The conserved cysteine and the conserved F or W are not part of the CDR3 here. Fields, in order: CDR3 protein, V gene, clone size. Rows may omit the clone size; those that give it use once, few, many or a size class.

CDR3: ASTEGVPGELF
V: TRBV19
size: -

CDR3: ASSLESSYNSPLH
V: TRBV11-3
size: -

CDR3: ASRGGQVSGNTIY
V: TRBV6-5
size: -

CDR3: ASSLRKDRGLSGELF
V: TRBV13
size: -

CDR3: ASSLGLFPGELF
V: TRBV11-2
size: -

CDR3: ASRSTTSGANVLT
V: TRBV12-2
size: once

CDR3: ASSLVPSAGLSYNEQF
V: TRBV11-2
size: -

CDR3: ASSQGVPRNTIY
V: TRBV28
size: -

CDR3: ASSPGTGSRYGYT
V: TRBV18
size: -

CDR3: AWSLSLNQPQH
V: TRBV30
size: few

CDR3: ASSIPGQGIYGYT
V: TRBV7-9
size: -

CDR3: ASSQSGSSNEKLF
V: TRBV4-3
size: -

CDR3: ASSSGQGRYEQY
V: TRBV28
size: -

CDR3: ASSPGLAGTGELF
V: TRBV7-2
size: -

CDR3: ASSLDGRGFDEQF
V: TRBV11-3
size: -

CDR3: ASSAPGSREQF
V: TRBV7-3
size: -

CDR3: ASTPTGTSVHEQY
V: TRBV6-5
size: -

CDR3: ASSGEVGRRNTIY
V: TRBV19
size: -

CDR3: ASSFGGRSTDTQY
V: TRBV5-1
size: -

CDR3: ASSLYRGSSTDTQY
V: TRBV7-9
size: -

CDR3: ASSLVAGEADTQY
V: TRBV5-1
size: -

CDR3: ASSLTGTGLGEAF
V: TRBV7-9
size: -

CDR3: ASSLGLADTDTQY
V: TRBV14
size: -

CDR3: ASNGGGRVTEAF
V: TRBV7-8
size: -

CDR3: ASSFQRGRAIAGANVLT
V: TRBV5-1
size: -

CDR3: AWSVRGRVSGNTIY
V: TRBV30
size: -

CDR3: ASSQAPGTAASYEQY
V: TRBV4-1
size: -

CDR3: ASSWVTGKAEAF
V: TRBV6-8
size: -

CDR3: ASGTRQNIQY
V: TRBV28
size: once

CDR3: ASRIAGVRTDTQY
V: TRBV6-5
size: -

CDR3: AISQTGEQY
V: TRBV10-3
size: -

CDR3: ASSQGGGGPPLGYT
V: TRBV4-1
size: once

CDR3: ASSDYSTDTQY
V: TRBV25-1
size: once

CDR3: ASSQGDSEKLF
V: TRBV4-3
size: -

CDR3: ASSVTSLAGVGDTQY
V: TRBV9
size: -

CDR3: ASSLEGSGSYGDTQY
V: TRBV11-2
size: -

CDR3: ASSEGLGGMSQH
V: TRBV6-1
size: once

CDR3: ASPISPPYSYEQY
V: TRBV7-9
size: -

CDR3: ASSGGGTGAYNEQF
V: TRBV9
size: -

CDR3: ASSFWARGNVGNEQF
V: TRBV28
size: -

CDR3: ASSKGGMNQPQH
V: TRBV18
size: -

CDR3: ASSRGTQY
V: TRBV7-9
size: -

CDR3: ASSQDWPSGSSDTQY
V: TRBV4-2
size: few

CDR3: ASSLSDRPSGYT
V: TRBV7-9
size: -

CDR3: ASSQAPSGREYNEQF
V: TRBV4-2
size: -

CDR3: ASGTSGRETQY
V: TRBV19
size: -

CDR3: SVDPGTGIGGYT
V: TRBV29-1
size: -

CDR3: ASSLGQTTDTQY
V: TRBV5-1
size: -

CDR3: ASSLGVYPDTQY
V: TRBV5-1
size: -

CDR3: ASSFGALAGVLDTQY
V: TRBV7-9
size: -

CDR3: ASSPPGPGSEQF
V: TRBV18
size: few

CDR3: ASSYGGTAHYGYT
V: TRBV6-5
size: -

CDR3: ASNDPGNEQF
V: TRBV10-1
size: -

CDR3: ASTGAGGGETQY
V: TRBV2
size: -

CDR3: ASSVQGGVAQH
V: TRBV19
size: -

CDR3: ASGRIGNTIY
V: TRBV27
size: -

CDR3: ASSFGGRYEQY
V: TRBV27
size: -

CDR3: ASSLVTIQETQY
V: TRBV7-9
size: -

CDR3: ASRTGLTNTEAF
V: TRBV11-1
size: -